Described below is a single TCR beta chain sequence and its context. Original analysis: Estimated nucleated cell counts came from reference gene primer amplification. Using immunoSEQ multiplex PCR, the repertoire was profiled, and TCRdb retains in-frame clones only, with some absent. That table is the source of V, J and clone size, and D and trimming were worked out from the DNA. The sample shows roughly 410,000 clones, roughly 90% of them seen only once. The data were taken from a study of blood T cell repertoires in COVID-19. The CDR3 runs to 13 residues. Trimming shortened V by 4 bases and J by 7 bases, and 9 bases separated the two germline ends. The germline gives CDR1 SGDLS, CDR2 YYNGEE. Seattle patient enrollment occurred during active infection, with longitudinal follow-up thereafter.

The rearrangement joins TRBV9 to TRBJ1-6, with D tentatively TRBD1 (6 bases). This TCR derives from a woman in her 40s with COVID-19, enrolled during active disease. Sample: peripheral blood. The CDR3: CASSLGQNSPLHF. The CDR3 nucleotides read TGTGCCAGCAGCCTCGGACAGAATTCACCCCTCCACTTT.